Listed below are T cell receptor beta chains from one sample, sequenced in a study of PD-L1 blockade in urothelial cancer. The method was immunoSEQ multiplex PCR; TCRdb's version includes in-frame clones alone and lacks a portion of them. This table holds around 110,000 clones, under 95% found once. Sequenced here: PBMCs, sampled around atezolizumab (anti-PD-L1) treatment. The receptor set was obtained from a man between 60 and 70 years old with urothelial cancer. CDR3s include the opening cysteine and the closing phenylalanine or tryptophan. The D gene is left open where the match is weak. Clone size, where shown, is once, few, many, or a class for clones that have expanded.

.	TRBD2	TRBV27	TRBJ2-2	TGTGCCAGCAGTTTTTTGACCCCCCTAGCGGGAGTTTGGGTAGGGGAGCTGTTTTTT	CASSFLTPLAGVWVGELFF
.	.	TRBV11-2	TRBJ2-2	TGTGCCAGCAGCTACTTGAACACCGGGGAGCTGTTTTTT	CASSYLNTGELFF
.	.	TRBV4-1	TRBJ2-5	TGCGCCAGCAGTCTCGTTCGGCGGGTGGAGACCCAGTACTTC	CASSLVRRVETQYF
once	.	TRBV5-8	TRBJ2-3	TGTGCCAGCAGCTTGCAATGGGGCTCCACAGATACGCAGTATTTT	CASSLQWGSTDTQYF
.	TRBD1	TRBV5-6	TRBJ2-7	TGTGCCAGCAGCTTACGCCCCGAGCAGGGGGCCTACGAGCAGTACTTC	CASSLRPEQGAYEQYF
.	TRBD2	TRBV7-2	TRBJ2-5	TGTGCCAGCAGCCCTCTTGGGACTAGGGAGACCCAGTACTTC	CASSPLGTRETQYF
.	TRBD1	TRBV7-9	TRBJ2-7	TGTGCCAGCAGTCCTGGACAGGAGGACTACGAGCAGTACTTC	CASSPGQEDYEQYF
.	.	TRBV9	TRBJ1-5	TGTGCCAGCAGCGTAGGCCCAGGGCTGGAGCCCCAGCATTTT	CASSVGPGLEPQHF
.	.	TRBV5-4	TRBJ1-2	TGTGCCAGCAGCTTGGCGGTAAAAGGGGCCCAGGTTCTGGGTGGCTACACCTTC	CASSLAVKGAQVLGGYTF
.	.	TRBV15	TRBJ2-5	TGTGCCACCAGCAGAGACAGGGTGGAGGAGACCCAGTACTTC	CATSRDRVEETQYF
.	.	TRBV6-5	TRBJ1-2	TGTGCCAGCAGCACGGGCTATGGCTACACCTTC	CASSTGYGYTF
.	.	TRBV21-1	TRBJ2-3	TGTGCCAGCCGCGGACAGGGGAATTCAGATACGCAGTATTTT	CASRGQGNSDTQYF
.	.	TRBV6-5	TRBJ1-1	TGTGCCAGCAGTTTCGGGGGTGGGGGGAACACTGAAGCTTTCTTT	CASSFGGGGNTEAFF
.	TRBD2	TRBV4-2	TRBJ2-1	TGTGCCAGCAGCCCTTACTCCGGGACTAGCGGGGCCCACCGGCGGGCCGACAATGAGCAGTTCTTC	CASSPYSGTSGAHRRADNEQFF
.	.	TRBV27	TRBJ2-3	TGTGCCAGCAGTTTCGAGGGCGCAGATACGCAGTATTTT	CASSFEGADTQYF
.	.	TRBV30	TRBJ2-4	TGTGCCTGGAGTGTACCCGGGAGCCCTGACCTCGACAAAAACATTCAGTACTTC	CAWSVPGSPDLDKNIQYF
.	.	TRBV4-1	TRBJ2-3	TGCGCCAGCAGCCACTCTAGCGAAGATACGCAGTATTTT	CASSHSSEDTQYF
.	TRBD1	TRBV11-2	TRBJ1-5	TGTGCCAGCAGCTTAGGGGACAGGGCCCAGCCCCAGCATTTT	CASSLGDRAQPQHF
.	.	TRBV5-1	TRBJ1-4	TGCGCCAGCAGCTTGGCCGGAGGGGCTAATGAAAAACTGTTTTTT	CASSLAGGANEKLFF
.	.	TRBV30	TRBJ1-2	TGTGCCTGGAGGCGTCAGGGATCTATTGGCTACACCTTC	CAWRRQGSIGYTF
.	TRBD2	TRBV5-4	TRBJ2-7	TGTGCCAGCAGCGGGGGTAGCGGGGGGCCCTACGAGCAGTACTTC	CASSGGSGGPYEQYF
.	.	TRBV5-6	TRBJ2-3	TGTGCCAGCAGCTTGGTGTTCGGAGGGGCAGATACGCAGTATTTT	CASSLVFGGADTQYF
.	.	TRBV6-5	TRBJ2-7	TGTGCCAGCAGTTACCGTTACGAGCAGTACTTC	CASSYRYEQYF
.	.	TRBV30	TRBJ1-4	TGTGCCTGGGGCAAAGCAACTAATGAAAAACTGTTTTTT	CAWGKATNEKLFF
.	TRBD1	TRBV27	TRBJ2-7	TGTGCCAGCAGCCGTGGACAGGGGAAAAACTACGAGCAGTACTTC	CASSRGQGKNYEQYF
once	.	TRBV5-1	TRBJ2-3	TGCGCCAGCAGCTGGCAGGGCACAGATACGCAGTATTTT	CASSWQGTDTQYF